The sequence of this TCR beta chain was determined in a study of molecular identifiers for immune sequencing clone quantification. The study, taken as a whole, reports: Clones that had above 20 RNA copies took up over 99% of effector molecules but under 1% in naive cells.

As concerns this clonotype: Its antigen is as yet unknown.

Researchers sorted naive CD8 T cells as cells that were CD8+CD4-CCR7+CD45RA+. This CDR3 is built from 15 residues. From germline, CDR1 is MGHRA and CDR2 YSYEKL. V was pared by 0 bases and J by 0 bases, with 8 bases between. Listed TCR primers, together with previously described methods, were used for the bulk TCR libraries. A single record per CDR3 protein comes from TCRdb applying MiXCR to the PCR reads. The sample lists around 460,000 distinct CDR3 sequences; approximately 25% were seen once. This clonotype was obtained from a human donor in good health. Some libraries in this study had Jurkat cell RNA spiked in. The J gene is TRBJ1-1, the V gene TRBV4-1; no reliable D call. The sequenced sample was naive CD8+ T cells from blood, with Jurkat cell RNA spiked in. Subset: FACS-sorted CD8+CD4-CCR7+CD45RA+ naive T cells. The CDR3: CASSQDGRVNTEAFF. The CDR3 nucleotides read TGCGCCAGCAGCCAAGATGGGCGGGTGAACACTGAAGCTTTCTTT.